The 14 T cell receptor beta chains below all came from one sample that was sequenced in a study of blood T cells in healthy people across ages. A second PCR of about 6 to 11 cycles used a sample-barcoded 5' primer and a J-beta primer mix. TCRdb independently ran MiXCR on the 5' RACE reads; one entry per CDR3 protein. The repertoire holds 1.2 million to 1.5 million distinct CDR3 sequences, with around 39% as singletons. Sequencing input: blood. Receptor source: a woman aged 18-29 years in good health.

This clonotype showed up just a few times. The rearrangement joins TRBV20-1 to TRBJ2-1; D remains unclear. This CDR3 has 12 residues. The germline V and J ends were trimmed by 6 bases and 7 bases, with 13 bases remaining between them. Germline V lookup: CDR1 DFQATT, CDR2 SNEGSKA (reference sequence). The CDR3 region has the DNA TGCAGTGCGGATTCAAGAACAAATGAGCAGTTCTTC. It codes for CSADSRTNEQFF.

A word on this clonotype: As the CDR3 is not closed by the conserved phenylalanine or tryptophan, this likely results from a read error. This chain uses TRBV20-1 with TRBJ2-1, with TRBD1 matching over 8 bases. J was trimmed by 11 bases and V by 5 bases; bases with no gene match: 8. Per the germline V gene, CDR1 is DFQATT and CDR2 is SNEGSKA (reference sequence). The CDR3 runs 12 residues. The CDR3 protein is CSAVLTGGQQFL. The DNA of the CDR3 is TGCAGTGCTGTACTAACAGGGGGACAGCAGTTCTTA.

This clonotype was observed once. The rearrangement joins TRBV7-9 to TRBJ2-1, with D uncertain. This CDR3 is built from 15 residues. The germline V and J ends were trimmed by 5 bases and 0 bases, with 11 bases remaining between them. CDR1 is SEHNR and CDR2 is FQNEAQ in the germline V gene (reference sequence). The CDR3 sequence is CASSPRNRSYNEQFF. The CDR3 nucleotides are TGTGCCAGCAGCCCACGTAACCGCTCCTACAATGAGCAGTTCTTC.

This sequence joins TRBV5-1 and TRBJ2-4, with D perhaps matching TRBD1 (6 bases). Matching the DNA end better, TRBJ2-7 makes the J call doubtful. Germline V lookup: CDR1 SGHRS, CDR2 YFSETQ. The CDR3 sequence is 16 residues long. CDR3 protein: CASRGGSGKMAYEQYF. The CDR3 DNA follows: TGCGCCAGCCGAGGGGGTTCAGGGAAGATGGCCTACGAGCAGTACTTC.

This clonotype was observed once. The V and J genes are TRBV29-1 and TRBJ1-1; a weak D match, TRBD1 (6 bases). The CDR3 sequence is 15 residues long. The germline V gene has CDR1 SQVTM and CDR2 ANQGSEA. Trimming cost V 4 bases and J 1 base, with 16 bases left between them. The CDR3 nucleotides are TGCAGCGTTGGAAGGCAGGGGCTTGGGAACACTGAAGCTTTCTTT. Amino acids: CSVGRQGLGNTEAFF.

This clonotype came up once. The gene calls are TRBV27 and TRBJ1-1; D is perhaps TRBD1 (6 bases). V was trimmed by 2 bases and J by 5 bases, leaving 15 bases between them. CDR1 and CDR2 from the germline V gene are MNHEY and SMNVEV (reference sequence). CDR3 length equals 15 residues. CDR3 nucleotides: TGTGCCAGCAGTTTAAAGACAGGCCCAGGGACTGAAGCTTTCTTT. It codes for CASSLKTGPGTEAFF.

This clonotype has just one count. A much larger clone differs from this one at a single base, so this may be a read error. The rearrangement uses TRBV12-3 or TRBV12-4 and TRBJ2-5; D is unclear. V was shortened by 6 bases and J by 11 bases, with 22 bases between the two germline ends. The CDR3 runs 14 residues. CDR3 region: CASRERVRNNEQYF. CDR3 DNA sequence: TGTGCCAGCAGGGAACGGGTTCGAAACAATGAGCAGTACTTC.

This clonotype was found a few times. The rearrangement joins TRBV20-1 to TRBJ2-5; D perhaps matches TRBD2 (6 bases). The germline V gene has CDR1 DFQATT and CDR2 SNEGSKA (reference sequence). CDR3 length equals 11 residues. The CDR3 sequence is CQPAGGETQYF. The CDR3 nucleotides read TGCCAACCGGCCGGGGGAGAGACCCAGTACTTC.

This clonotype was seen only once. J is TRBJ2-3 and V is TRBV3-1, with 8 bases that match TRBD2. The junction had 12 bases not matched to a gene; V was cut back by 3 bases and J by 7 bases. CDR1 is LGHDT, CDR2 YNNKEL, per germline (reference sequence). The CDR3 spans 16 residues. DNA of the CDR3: TGTGCCAGCAGCCAGCGGCGAGCGGGGGCCGCATATACGCAGTATTTT. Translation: CASSQRRAGAAYTQYF.

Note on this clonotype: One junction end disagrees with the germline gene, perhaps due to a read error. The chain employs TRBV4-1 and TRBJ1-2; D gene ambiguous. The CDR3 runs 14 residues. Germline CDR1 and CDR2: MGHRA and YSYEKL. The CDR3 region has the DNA TGCACCAGCAGCCAAGAGAGGGCTAACTATGGCTACACCTTC. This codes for CTSSQERANYGYTF.

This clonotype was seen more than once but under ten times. CDR3 region: CSARPTGIQETQYF. The CDR3, as DNA: TGCAGTGCTAGACCAACAGGAATACAAGAGACCCAGTACTTC. The chain is built from TRBV20-1 and TRBJ2-5; possible D gene TRBD1, 5 bases. The CDR3 extends over 14 amino acids. Germline V lookup: CDR1 DFQATT, CDR2 SNEGSKA (reference sequence). The ends were cut back, 2 bases at V and 2 bases at J, with 12 bases in the middle.

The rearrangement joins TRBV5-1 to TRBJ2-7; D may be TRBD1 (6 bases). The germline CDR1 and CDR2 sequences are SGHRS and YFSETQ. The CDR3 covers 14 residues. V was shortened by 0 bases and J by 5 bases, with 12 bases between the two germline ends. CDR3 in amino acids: CASSLGLGADEQYF. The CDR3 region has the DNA TGCGCCAGCAGCTTGGGGTTGGGGGCCGACGAGCAGTACTTC.

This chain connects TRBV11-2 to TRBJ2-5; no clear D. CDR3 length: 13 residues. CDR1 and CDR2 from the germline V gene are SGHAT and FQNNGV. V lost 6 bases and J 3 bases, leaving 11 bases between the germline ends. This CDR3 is CASREGLEETQYF. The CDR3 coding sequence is TGTGCCAGCAGAGAAGGGCTCGAAGAGACCCAGTACTTC.

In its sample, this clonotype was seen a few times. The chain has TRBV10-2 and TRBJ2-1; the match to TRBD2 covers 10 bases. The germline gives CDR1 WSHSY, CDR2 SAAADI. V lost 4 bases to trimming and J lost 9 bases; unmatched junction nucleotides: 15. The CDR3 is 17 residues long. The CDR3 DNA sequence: TGCGCCAGCAGTGGAGCTAGCGGGAGATCGGAAAGTGGTGAGCAGTTCTTC. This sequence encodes CASSGASGRSESGEQFF.